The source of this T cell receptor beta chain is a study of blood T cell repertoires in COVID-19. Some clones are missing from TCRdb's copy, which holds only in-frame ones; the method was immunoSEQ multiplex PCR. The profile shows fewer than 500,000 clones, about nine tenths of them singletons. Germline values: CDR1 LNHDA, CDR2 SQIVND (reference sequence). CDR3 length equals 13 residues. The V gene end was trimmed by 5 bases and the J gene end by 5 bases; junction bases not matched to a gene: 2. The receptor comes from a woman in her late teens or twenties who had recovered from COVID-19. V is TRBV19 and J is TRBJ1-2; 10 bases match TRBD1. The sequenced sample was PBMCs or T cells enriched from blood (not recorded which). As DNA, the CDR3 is TGTGCCAGTAGTGAGGGACAGGGGTATGGCTACACCTTC. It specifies CASSEGQGYGYTF.